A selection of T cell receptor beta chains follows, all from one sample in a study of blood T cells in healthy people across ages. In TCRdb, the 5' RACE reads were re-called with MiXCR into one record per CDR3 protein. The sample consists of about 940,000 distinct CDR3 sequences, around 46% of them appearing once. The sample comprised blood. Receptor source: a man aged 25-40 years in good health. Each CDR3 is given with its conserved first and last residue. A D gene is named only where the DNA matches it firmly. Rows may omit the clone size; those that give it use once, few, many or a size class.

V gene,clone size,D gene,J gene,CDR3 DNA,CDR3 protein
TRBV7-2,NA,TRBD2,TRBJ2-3,TGTGCCAGCAGCAGAGTAGCGGGCCCAGATACGCAGTATTTT,CASSRVAGPDTQYF
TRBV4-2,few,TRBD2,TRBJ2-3,TGTGCCAGCAGCCAAGAACCTAGCGGGGGGGTCACAGATACGCAGTATTTT,CASSQEPSGGVTDTQYF
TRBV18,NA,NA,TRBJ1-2,TGTGCCAGCTCACCAAGTTATTCGGACAGCTATGGCTACACCTTC,CASSPSYSDSYGYTF
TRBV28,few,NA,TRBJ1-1,TGTGCCAGTTGGGGTCCTTGGAACACTGAAGCTTTCTTT,CASWGPWNTEAFF
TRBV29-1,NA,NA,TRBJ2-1,TGCAGCGTTGGAATAAATGAGCAGTTCTTC,CSVGINEQFF
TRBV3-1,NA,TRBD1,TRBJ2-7,TGTGCCAGCAGCCGATCGGGGACAGGAGACACCTACGAGCAGTACTTC,CASSRSGTGDTYEQYF
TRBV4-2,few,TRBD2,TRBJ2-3,TGTGCCAGCAGCCAAGCTAGCGGGGGATTGAACACAGATACGCAGTATTTT,CASSQASGGLNTDTQYF
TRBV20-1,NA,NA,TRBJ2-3,TGCAGTGCCCCCGGTGGCTACCCAGATACGCAGTATTTT,CSAPGGYPDTQYF
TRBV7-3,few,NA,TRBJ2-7,TGTGCCAGCAACCTACGGGTCCGATCCTACGAGCAGTACTTC,CASNLRVRSYEQYF
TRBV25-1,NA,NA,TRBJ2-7,TGTGCCAGCAGTGACCAGGGAGTTGTAACCTACGAGCAGTACTTC,CASSDQGVVTYEQYF
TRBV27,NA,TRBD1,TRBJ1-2,TGTGCCAGCAGCCCCCTGGGACAGCCTATGGGCTACACCTTC,CASSPLGQPMGYTF
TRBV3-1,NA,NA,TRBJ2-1,TGTGCCAGCAGCCAAGACGGGGGGCGGAACAATGAGCAGTTCTTC,CASSQDGGRNNEQFF
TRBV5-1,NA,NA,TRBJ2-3,TGCGCCACCGCCCCGGAAAGTGGGAGAGATACGCAGTATTTT,CATAPESGRDTQYF
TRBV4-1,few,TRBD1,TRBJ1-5,TGCGCCAGCAGCCAAGAGGGACAGGGGTGGCCCCAGCATTTT,CASSQEGQGWPQHF
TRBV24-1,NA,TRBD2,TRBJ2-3,TGTGCCACCAGTGATTCTCGCACTAGCGGGAGGTACGATACGCAGTATTTT,CATSDSRTSGRYDTQYF
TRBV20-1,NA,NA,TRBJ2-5,TGCAGTGCTAGAGAATGGGGCAGCTTACAAGAGACCCAGTACTTC,CSAREWGSLQETQYF
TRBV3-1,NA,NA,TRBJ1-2,TGTGCCAGCAGCCGGGGGGTGACAGGCGAGTCCTATGGCTACACCTTC,CASSRGVTGESYGYTF
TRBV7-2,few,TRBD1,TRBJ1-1,TGTGCCAGCAGCGAATACAGGGGGGGCACTGAAGCTTTCTTT,CASSEYRGGTEAFF
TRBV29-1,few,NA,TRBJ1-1,TGCAGCGTGTCTGGAAGGGAGGCGCACACTGAAGCTTTCTTT,CSVSGREAHTEAFF
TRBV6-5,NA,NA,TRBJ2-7,TGTGCCAGCAGTTCACGGACCGAGTACGAGCAGTACTTC,CASSSRTEYEQYF
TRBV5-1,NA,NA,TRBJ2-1,TGCGCCAGCATGGTCTCTTCCAGGGACAATGAGCAGTTCTTC,CASMVSSRDNEQFF
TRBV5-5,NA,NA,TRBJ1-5,TGTGCCAGCAGCCCCGGACAGCGTAGCAATCAGCCCCAGCATTTT,CASSPGQRSNQPQHF
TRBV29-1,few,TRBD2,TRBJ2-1,TGCAGCGCCTTAGCGGGGGCGGGGGATGAGCAGTTCTTC,CSALAGAGDEQFF
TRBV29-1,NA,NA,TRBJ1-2,TGCAGCGTTGGCACCCCCGGCGGACCCTATGGCTACACCTTC,CSVGTPGGPYGYTF
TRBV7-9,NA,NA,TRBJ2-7,TGTGCCAGCAGCTTTAGGACGCCCGAGGGTTGGGAGCAGTACTTC,CASSFRTPEGWEQYF
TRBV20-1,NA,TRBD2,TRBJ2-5,TGCAGTGCTAGACCGGGGGGAAAAGAGACCCAGTACTTC,CSARPGGKETQYF
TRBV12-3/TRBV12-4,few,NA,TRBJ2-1,TGTGCCAGCAGTTTGTCTGGCCATGAGCAGTTCTTC,CASSLSGHEQFF
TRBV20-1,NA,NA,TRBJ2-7,TGCAGTGCTAGAGATATGGCAGGGGCGAAGTACGAGCAGTACTTC,CSARDMAGAKYEQYF
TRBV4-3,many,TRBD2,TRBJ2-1,TGCGCCAGCAGCCAGGATAGCGGGGGATCCTACAATGAGCAGTTCTTC,CASSQDSGGSYNEQFF
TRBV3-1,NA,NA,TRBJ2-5,TGCACTAACTGGGGCGGGATAGAAGAGACCCAGTACTTC,CTNWGGIEETQYF
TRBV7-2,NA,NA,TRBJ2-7,TGTGCCAGCAGCTTAGTCTCGGACAGCTACGAGCAGTACTTC,CASSLVSDSYEQYF
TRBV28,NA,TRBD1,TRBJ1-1,TGTGCCAGCAGTCCGCCGACAGGGTACACTGAAGCTTTCTTT,CASSPPTGYTEAFF
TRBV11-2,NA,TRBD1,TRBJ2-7,TGTGCCAGCAGACGTCCAGGGACAGGGGTAAACTACGAGCAGTACTTC,CASRRPGTGVNYEQYF
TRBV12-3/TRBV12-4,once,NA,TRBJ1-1,TGTGCCAGCAGTCCGACATCTCTAAAGGAAGCTTTCTTT,CASSPTSLKEAFF
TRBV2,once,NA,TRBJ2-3,TGTGCCGCCGGTGGGCTAGGGGCAGATACGCAGTATTTT,CAAGGLGADTQYF
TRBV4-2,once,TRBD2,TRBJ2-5,TGTGCCAGCAGCCAATTCGGGACTAGCGGGGGGTACCAAGAGACCCAGTACTTC,CASSQFGTSGGYQETQYF
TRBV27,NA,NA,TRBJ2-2,TGTGCCAGCAGTTTGAGTCTCTTGAACACCGGGGAGCTGTTTTTT,CASSLSLLNTGELFF
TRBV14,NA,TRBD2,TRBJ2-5,TGTGCCAGCAGCCAAGAGATAGCGGGGGGGCGAGAGACCCAGTACTTC,CASSQEIAGGRETQYF
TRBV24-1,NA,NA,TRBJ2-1,TGTGCCACCGGGACTTACCCCCACAATGAGCAGTTCTTC,CATGTYPHNEQFF
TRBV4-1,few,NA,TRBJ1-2,TGCGCCAGCAGCCGAGCAGACGGGGGCTTGGACTATGGCTACACCTTC,CASSRADGGLDYGYTF
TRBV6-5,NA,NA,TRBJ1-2,TGTGCCAGCAGTTACTCGGAGGGGGGCTACACCTTC,CASSYSEGGYTF
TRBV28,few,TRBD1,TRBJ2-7,TGTGCCAGCAGGACAGGGGGAGACTACGAGCAGTACTTC,CASRTGGDYEQYF